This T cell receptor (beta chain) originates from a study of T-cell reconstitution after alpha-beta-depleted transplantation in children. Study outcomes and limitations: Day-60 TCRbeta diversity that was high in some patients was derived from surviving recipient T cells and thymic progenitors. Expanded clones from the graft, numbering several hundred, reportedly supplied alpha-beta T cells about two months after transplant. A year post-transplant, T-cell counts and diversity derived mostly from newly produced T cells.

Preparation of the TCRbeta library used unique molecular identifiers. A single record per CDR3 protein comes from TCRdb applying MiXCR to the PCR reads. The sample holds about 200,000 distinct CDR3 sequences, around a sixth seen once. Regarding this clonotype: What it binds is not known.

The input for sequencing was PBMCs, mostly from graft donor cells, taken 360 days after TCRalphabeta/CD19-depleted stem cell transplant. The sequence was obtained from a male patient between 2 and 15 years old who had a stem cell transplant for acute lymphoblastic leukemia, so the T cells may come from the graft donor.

The CDR3 bases are TGTGCCAGCAGCCAAGGAGGGTCCCGGCGACAGGGGGCTGAAGAGACCCAGTACTTC. It codes for CASSQGGSRRQGAEETQYF. The V call is TRBV4-2, the J call TRBJ2-5, with 10 bases identical to TRBD1. V trimming: 1 base; J trimming: 3 bases; junction bases outside the gene matches: 14. The germline gives CDR1 LGHNA, CDR2 YNFKEQ. The CDR3 covers 19 residues.